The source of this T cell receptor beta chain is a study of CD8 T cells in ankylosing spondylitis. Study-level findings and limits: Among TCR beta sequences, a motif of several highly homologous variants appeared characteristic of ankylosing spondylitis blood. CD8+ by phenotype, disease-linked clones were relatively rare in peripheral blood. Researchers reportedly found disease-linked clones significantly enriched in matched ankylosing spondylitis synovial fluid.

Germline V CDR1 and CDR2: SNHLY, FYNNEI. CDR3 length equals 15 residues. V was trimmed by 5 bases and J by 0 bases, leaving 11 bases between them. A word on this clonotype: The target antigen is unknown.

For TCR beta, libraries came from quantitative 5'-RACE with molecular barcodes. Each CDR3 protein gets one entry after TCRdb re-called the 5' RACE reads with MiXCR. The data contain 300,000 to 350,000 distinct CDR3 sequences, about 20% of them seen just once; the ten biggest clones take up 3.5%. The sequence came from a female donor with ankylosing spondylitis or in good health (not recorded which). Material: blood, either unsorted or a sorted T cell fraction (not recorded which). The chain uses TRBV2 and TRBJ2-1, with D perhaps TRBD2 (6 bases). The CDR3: CASSRDSSSYNEQFF. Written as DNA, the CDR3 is TGTGCCAGCAGTCGGGACTCGAGCTCCTACAATGAGCAGTTCTTC.